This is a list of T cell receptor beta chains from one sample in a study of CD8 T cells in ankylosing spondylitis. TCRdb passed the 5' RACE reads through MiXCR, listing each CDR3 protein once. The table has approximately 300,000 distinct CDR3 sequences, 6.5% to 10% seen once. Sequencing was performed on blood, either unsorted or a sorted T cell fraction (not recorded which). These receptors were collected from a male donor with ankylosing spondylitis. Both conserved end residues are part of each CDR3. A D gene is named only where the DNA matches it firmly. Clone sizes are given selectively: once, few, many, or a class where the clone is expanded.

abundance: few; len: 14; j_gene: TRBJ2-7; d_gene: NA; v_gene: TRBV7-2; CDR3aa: CASSLAPLGLEQYF; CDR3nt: TGTGCCAGCAGCTTAGCACCACTAGGATTGGAGCAGTACTTC
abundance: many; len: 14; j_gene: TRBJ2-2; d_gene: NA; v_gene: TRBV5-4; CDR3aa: CASSFGQNTGELFF; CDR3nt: TGTGCCAGCAGTTTCGGGCAGAACACCGGGGAGCTGTTTTTT
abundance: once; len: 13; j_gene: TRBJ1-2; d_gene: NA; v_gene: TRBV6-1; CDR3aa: CASSEYRTYGYTF; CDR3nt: TGTGCCAGCAGTGAGTACAGGACTTATGGCTACACCTTC
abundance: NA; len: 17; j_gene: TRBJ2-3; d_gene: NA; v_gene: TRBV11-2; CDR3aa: CASSLYPRGPSTDTQYF; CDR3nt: TGTGCCAGCAGCTTATATCCGAGGGGACCTAGCACAGATACGCAGTATTTT
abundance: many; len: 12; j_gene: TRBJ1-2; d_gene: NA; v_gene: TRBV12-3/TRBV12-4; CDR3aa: CASSPYSYGYTF; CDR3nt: TGTGCCAGCAGTCCCTACTCCTATGGCTACACCTTC
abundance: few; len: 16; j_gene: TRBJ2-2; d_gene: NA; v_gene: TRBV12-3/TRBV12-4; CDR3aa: CASSMGAGPRTGELFF; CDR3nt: TGTGCCAGCAGTATGGGGGCGGGGCCTCGAACCGGGGAGCTGTTTTTT
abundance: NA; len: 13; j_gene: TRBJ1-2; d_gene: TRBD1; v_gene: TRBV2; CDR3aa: CASLTGEALGYTF; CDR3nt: TGTGCCAGTTTAACAGGGGAGGCCCTCGGCTACACCTTC
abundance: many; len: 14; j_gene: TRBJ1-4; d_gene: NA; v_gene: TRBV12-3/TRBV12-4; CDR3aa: CASSLARQEEKLFF; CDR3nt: TGTGCCAGCAGTTTAGCCCGACAGGAAGAAAAACTGTTTTTT
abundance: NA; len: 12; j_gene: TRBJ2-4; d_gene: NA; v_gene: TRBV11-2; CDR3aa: CASSRRENIQYF; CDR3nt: TGTGCCAGCAGCCGACGCGAAAACATTCAGTACTTC
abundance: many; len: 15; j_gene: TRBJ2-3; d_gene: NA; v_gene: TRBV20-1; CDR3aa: CIADKRVGGTDTQYF; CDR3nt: TGCATCGCTGATAAGCGGGTCGGGGGCACAGATACGCAGTATTTT
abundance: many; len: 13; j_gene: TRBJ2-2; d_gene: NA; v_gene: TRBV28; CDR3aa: CASRNAFRTELFF; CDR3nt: TGTGCCAGCAGGAATGCTTTCAGGACTGAGCTGTTTTTT
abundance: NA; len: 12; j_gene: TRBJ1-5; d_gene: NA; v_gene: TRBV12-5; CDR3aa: CASGLPASPQHF; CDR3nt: TGTGCTAGTGGTTTGCCTGCGTCGCCCCAGCATTTT
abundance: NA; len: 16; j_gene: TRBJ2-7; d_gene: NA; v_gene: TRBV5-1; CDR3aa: CASSFDFGGSSYEQYF; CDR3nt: TGCGCCAGCAGCTTTGATTTCGGGGGAAGCTCCTACGAGCAGTACTTC
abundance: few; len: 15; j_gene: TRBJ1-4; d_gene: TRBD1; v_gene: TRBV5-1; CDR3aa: CASSDGQGAREKLFF; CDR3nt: TGCGCCAGCAGCGACGGACAGGGGGCTCGGGAAAAACTGTTTTTT
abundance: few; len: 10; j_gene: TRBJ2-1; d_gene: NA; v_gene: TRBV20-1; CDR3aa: CSASLGSQFF; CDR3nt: TGCAGTGCTAGTCTCGGGAGCCAGTTCTTC
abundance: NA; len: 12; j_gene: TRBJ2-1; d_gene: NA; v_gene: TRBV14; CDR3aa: CASSRGPREQFF; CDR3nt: TGTGCCAGCAGCCGTGGCCCTCGCGAGCAGTTCTTC
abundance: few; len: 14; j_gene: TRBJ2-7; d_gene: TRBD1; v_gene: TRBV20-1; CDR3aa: CSAPKGTGGYEQYF; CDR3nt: TGCAGTGCCCCCAAGGGGACAGGGGGTTACGAGCAGTACTTC
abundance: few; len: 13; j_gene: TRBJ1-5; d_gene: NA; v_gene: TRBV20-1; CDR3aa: CSARGQVTQPQHF; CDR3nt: TGCAGTGCTAGAGGGCAGGTCACCCAGCCCCAGCATTTT
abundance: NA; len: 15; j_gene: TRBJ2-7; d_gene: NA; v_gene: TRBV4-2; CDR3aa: CASSQAALDWSEQYF; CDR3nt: TGTGCCAGCAGCCAAGCCGCCCTGGACTGGAGCGAGCAGTACTTC
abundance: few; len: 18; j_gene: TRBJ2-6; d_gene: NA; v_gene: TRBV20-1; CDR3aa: CSASSRGTLRSGANVLTF; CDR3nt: TGCAGTGCTAGCAGCCGTGGGACACTCCGCTCTGGGGCCAACGTCCTGACTTTC
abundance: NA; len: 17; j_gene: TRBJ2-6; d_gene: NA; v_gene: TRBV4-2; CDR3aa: CASSQGSVYSGANVLTF; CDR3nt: TGTGCCAGCAGCCAAGGGTCCGTGTACTCTGGGGCCAACGTCCTGACTTTC
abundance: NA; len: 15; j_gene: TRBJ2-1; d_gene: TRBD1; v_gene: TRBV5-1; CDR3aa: CASSFQGQGYNEQFF; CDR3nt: TGCGCCAGCAGCTTTCAGGGACAGGGCTACAATGAGCAGTTCTTC
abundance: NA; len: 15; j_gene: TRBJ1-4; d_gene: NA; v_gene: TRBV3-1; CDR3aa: CASRKGPGQYEKLFF; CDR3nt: TGTGCCAGCAGAAAAGGACCGGGACAATATGAAAAACTGTTTTTT
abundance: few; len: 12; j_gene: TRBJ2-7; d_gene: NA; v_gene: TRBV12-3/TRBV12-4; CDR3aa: CASSWGEYEQYF; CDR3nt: TGTGCCAGCAGTTGGGGGGAGTACGAGCAGTACTTC
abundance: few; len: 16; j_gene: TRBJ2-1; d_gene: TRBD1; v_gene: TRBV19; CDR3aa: CASRPWAGDRDNEQFF; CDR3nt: TGTGCCAGTCGGCCCTGGGCCGGGGACAGGGACAATGAGCAGTTCTTC
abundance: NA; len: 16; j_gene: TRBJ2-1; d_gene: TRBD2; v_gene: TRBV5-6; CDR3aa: CASSGRGLAAYNEQFF; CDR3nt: TGTGCCAGCAGCGGGAGGGGACTAGCGGCCTACAATGAGCAGTTCTTC
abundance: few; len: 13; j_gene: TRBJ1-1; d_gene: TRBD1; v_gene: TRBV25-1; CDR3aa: CASSNRGRTEAFF; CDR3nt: TGTGCCAGCAGTAACAGGGGTCGCACTGAAGCTTTCTTT
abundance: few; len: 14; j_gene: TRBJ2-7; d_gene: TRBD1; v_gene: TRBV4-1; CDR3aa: CASSYSDRGREQYF; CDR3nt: TGCGCCAGCAGCTATTCCGACAGGGGGCGCGAGCAGTACTTC
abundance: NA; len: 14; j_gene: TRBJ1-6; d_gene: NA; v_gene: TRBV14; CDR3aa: CASSQGLYNSPLHF; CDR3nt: TGTGCCAGCAGCCAAGGTCTCTATAATTCACCCCTCCACTTT
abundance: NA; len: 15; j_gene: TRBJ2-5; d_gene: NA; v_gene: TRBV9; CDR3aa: CASSVLGSMKETQYF; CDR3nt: TGTGCCAGCAGCGTTTTAGGGTCGATGAAAGAGACCCAGTACTTC
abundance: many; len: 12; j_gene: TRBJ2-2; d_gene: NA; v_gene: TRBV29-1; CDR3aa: CSVGRQSGELFF; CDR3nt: TGCAGCGTTGGACGGCAGAGCGGGGAGCTGTTTTTT